The subject of this entry is one TCR beta chain. This entry comes from a study of blood T cell repertoires in COVID-19. Clones were read by immunoSEQ multiplex PCR, and TCRdb kept only the in-frame ones, dropping some. Of about 190,000 clones in the sample, around nine tenths were seen once. V lost 0 bases, J lost 2 bases, and 16 bases lay in between. CDR1 is LGHNA and CDR2 is YNFKEQ in the germline V gene. CDR3 length equals 17 residues. The sequencing sample was made of peripheral blood. The chain recombines TRBV4-2 with TRBJ1-1, with D tentatively TRBD1 (6 bases). This receptor was obtained from a woman in her 40s who had recovered from COVID-19. The DNA for the CDR3 is TGTGCCAGCAGCCAAGACGCAACGGGAGGGGGTAACACTGAAGCTTTCTTT. This gives the protein CASSQDATGGGNTEAFF.